This T cell receptor beta chain comes out of a study of post-analysis software for immune sequencing data. Points from the study as a whole: F measure showed strong co-clustering of same-batch samples. When patients were compared with controls, four or five TRBV segments were more frequent, TRBV5-6, TRBV5-1 and TRBV20-1 among them.

As concerns this clonotype: Its target is unknown.

Unique-molecular-identifier-tagged TCR beta cDNA libraries were used. The T cell input of about 0.95 to 11 million gave hundreds of thousands of cDNA molecules. TCRdb analysed the PCR reads with MiXCR anew, one entry per CDR3 protein. The sample includes 400,000 to 500,000 distinct CDR3 sequences, approximately 42% of them seen just once. Looked up from germline, CDR1 is MDHEN and CDR2 is SYDVKM. CDR3 size: 15 residues. V lost 5 bases, J lost 5 bases, and 18 bases lay in between. The V gene is TRBV28, the J gene TRBJ1-1; tentatively, D is TRBD1 (5 bases). The sample comprised blood. The receptor's source is a girl aged 2 to 9 with multiple sclerosis. This chain's CDR3 is CASSQPGRGCTEAFF. Written as DNA, the CDR3 is TGTGCCAGCAGTCAGCCTGGGAGGGGATGTACTGAAGCTTTCTTT.